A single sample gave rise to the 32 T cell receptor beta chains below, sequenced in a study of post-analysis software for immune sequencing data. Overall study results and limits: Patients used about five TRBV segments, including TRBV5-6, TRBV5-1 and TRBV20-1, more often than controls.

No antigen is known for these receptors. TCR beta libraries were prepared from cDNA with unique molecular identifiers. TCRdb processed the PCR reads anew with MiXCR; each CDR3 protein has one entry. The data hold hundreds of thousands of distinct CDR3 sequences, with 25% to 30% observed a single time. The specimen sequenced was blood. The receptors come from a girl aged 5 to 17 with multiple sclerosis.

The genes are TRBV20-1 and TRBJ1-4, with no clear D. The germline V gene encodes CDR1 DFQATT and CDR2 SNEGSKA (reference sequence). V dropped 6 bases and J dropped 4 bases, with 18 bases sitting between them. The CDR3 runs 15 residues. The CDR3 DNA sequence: TGCAGTGCCCACTTCCGCCCGGACCGTAATGAAAAACTGTTTTTT. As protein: CSAHFRPDRNEKLFF.

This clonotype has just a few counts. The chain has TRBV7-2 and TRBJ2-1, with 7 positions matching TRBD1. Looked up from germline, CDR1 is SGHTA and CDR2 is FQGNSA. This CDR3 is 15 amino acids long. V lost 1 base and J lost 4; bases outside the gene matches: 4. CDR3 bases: TGTGCCAGCAGCTTAGAGGGACAGCTATACAATGAGCAGTTCTTC. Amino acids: CASSLEGQLYNEQFF.

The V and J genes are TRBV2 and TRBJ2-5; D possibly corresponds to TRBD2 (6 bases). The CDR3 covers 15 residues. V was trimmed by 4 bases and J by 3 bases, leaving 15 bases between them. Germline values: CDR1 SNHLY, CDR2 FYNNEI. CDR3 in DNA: TGTGCCAGCAGTGGTCAGCTAGCGAGAAAAGAGACCCAGTACTTC. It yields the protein CASSGQLARKETQYF.

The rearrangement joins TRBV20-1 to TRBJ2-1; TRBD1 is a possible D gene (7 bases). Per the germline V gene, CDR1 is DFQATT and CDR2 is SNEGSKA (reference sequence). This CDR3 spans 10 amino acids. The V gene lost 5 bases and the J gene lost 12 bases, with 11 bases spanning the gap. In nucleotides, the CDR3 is TGCAGTGCTCACCAGGGGGGGCAGTTCTTC. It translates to CSAHQGGQFF.

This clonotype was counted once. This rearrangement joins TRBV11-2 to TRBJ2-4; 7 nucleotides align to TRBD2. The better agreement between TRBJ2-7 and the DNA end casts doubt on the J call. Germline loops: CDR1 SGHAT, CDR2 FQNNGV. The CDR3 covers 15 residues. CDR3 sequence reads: CASSLTPSGHYEQYF. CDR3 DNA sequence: TGTGCCAGCAGCTTAACTCCTAGCGGCCACTACGAGCAGTACTTC.

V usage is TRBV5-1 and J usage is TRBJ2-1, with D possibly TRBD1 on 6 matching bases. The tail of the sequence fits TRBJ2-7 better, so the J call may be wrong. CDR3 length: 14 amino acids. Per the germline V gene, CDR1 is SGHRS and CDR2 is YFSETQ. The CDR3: CASSSWTDPEEQYF. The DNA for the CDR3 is TGCGCCAGCAGCTCGTGGACAGATCCTGAGGAGCAGTACTTC.

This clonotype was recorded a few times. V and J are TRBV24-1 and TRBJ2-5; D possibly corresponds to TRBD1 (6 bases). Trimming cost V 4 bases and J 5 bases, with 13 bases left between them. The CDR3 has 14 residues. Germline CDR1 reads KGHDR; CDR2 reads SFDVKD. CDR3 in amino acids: CATSDWIDRETQYF. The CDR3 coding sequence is TGTGCCACCAGTGACTGGATCGACAGGGAGACCCAGTACTTC.

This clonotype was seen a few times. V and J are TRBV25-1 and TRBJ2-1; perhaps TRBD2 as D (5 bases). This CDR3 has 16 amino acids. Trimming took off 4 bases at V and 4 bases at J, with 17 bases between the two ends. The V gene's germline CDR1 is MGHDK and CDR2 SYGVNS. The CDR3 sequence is CASSGDLTRRYNEQFF. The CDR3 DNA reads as TGTGCCAGCAGTGGGGATCTCACCCGGAGGTACAATGAGCAGTTCTTC.

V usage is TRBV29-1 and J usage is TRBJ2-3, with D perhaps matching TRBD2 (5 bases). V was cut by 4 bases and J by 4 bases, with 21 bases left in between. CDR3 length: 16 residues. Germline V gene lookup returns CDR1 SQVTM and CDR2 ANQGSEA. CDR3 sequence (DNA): TGCAGCGTTGCCGTGTATATCCACGGGGTGTCAGATACGCAGTATTTT. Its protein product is CSVAVYIHGVSDTQYF.

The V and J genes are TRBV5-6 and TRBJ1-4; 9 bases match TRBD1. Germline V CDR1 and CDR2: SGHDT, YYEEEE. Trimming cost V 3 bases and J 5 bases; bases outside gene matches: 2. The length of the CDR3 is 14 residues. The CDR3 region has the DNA TGTGCCAGCAGCTCCGGGACAGGGAATGAAAAACTGTTTTTT. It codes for CASSSGTGNEKLFF. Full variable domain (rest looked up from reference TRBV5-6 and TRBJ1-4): DAGVTQSPTHLIKTRGQQVTLRCSPKSGHDTVSWYQQALGQGPQFIFQYYEEEERQRGNFPDRFSGHQFPNYSSELNVNALLLGDSALYLCASSSGTGNEKLFFGSGTQLSVL.

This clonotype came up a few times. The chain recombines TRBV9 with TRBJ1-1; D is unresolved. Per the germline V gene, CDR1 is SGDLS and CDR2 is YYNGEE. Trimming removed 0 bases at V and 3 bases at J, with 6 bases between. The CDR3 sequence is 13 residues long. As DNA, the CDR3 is TGTGCCAGCAGCGTAGAGGTCTACACTGAAGCTTTCTTT. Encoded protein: CASSVEVYTEAFF.

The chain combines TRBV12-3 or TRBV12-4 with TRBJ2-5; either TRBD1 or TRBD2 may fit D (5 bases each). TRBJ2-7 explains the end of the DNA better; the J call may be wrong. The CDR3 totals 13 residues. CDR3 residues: CASSSAGSSEQYF. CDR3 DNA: TGTGCCAGCAGTTCGGCAGGGAGTAGCGAGCAGTACTTC.

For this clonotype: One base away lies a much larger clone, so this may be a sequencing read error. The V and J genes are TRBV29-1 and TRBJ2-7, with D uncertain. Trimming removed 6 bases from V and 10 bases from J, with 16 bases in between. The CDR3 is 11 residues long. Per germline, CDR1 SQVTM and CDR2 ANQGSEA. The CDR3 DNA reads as TGCAGCGTGTCCCTTACGGAGATCCAGTACTTC. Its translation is CSVSLTEIQYF.

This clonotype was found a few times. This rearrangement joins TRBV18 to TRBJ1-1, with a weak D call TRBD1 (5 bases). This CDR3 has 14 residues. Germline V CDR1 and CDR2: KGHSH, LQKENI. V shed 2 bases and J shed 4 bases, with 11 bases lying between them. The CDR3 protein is CASSPGREGTEAFF. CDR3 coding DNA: TGTGCCAGCTCACCAGGCAGGGAAGGCACTGAAGCTTTCTTT.

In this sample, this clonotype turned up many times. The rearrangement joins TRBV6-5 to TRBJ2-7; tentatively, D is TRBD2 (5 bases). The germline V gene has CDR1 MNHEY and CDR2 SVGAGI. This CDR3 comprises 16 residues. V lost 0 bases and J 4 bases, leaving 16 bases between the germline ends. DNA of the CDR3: TGTGCCAGCAGTTACTCGCGGGTTACCGTTGTATACGAGCAGTACTTC. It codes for CASSYSRVTVVYEQYF.

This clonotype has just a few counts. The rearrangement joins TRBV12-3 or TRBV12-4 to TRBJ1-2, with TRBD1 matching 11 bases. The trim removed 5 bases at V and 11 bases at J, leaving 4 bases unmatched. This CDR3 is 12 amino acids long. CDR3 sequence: CASSPGQGAYTF. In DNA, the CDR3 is TGTGCCAGCAGTCCCGGACAGGGGGCATACACCTTC.

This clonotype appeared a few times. The CDR3 protein is CASSESRGPGDTQYF. For the CDR3, the DNA is TGTGCCAGCAGCGAAAGCAGGGGGCCCGGAGATACGCAGTATTTT. The J gene is TRBJ2-3, the V gene TRBV9; 8 nucleotides agree with TRBD1. The CDR3 sequence is 15 residues long. Germline V gene sequence: CDR1 SGDLS, CDR2 YYNGEE. V lost 3 bases to trimming and J lost 5 bases; unmatched junction nucleotides: 8.

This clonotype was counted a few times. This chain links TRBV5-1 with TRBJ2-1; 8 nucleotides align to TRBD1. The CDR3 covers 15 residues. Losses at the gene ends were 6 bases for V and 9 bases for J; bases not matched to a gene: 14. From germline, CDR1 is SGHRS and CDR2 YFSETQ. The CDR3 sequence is CASTLLTGVGGEQFF. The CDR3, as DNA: TGCGCCAGCACCCTTCTGACAGGGGTTGGGGGTGAGCAGTTCTTC. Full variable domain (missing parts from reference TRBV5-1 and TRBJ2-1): KAGVTQTPRYLIKTRGQQVTLSCSPISGHRSVSWYQQTPGQGLQFLFEYFSETQRNKGNFPGRFSGRQFSNSRSEMNVSTLELGDSALYLCASTLLTGVGGEQFFGPGTRLTVL.

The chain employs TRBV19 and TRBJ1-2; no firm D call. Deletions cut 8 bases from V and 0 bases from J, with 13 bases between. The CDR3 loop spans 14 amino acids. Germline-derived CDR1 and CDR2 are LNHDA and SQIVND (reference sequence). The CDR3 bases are TGTGCCAGTTTGAGGTCAGAAACTAACTATGGCTACACCTTC. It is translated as CASLRSETNYGYTF.

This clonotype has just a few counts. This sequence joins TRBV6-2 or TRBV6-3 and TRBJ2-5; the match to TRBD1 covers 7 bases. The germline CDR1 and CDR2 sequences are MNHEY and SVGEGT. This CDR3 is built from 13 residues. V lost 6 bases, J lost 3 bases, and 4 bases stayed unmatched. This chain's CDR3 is CASRLTGEETQYF. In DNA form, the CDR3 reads TGTGCCAGCAGACTTACAGGGGAAGAGACCCAGTACTTC.

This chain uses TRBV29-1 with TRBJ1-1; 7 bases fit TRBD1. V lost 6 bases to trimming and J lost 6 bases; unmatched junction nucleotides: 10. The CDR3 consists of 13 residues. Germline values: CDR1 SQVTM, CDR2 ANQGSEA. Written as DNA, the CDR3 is TGCAGCGTCCGTAGACAGGGTTTTGCTGAAGCTTTCTTT. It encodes CSVRRQGFAEAFF.

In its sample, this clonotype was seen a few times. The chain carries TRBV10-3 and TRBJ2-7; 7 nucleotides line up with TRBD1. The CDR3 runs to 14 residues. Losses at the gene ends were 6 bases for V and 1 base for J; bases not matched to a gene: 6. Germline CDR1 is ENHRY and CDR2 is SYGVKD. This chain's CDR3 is CAIRRDRASYEQYF. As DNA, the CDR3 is TGTGCCATCAGACGGGACAGAGCTTCCTACGAGCAGTACTTC.

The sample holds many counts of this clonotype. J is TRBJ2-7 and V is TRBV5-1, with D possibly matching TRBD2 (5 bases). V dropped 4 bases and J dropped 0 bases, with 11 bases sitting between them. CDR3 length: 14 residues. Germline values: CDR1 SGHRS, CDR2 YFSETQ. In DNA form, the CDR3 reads TGCGCCAGCAGCGAGGCCGGACTCTCCTACGAGCAGTACTTC. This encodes CASSEAGLSYEQYF.

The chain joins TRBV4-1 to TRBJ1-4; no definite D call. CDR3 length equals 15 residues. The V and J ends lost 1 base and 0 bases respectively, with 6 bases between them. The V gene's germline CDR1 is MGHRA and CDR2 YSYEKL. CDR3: CASSQVQTTNEKLFF. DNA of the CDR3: TGCGCCAGCAGCCAAGTACAGACAACTAATGAAAAACTGTTTTTT.

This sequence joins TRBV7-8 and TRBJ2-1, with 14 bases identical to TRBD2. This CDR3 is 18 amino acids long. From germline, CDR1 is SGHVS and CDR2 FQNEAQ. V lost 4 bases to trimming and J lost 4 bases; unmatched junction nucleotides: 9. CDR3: CASSWERLAGGGYNEQFF. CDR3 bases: TGTGCCAGCAGCTGGGAACGACTAGCGGGAGGGGGGTACAATGAGCAGTTCTTC.

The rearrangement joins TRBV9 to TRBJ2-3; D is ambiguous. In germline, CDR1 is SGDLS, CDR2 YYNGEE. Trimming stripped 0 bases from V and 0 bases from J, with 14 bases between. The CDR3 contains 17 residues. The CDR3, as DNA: TGTGCCAGCAGCGTAGCCCCTGCTGGGGTTAGCACAGATACGCAGTATTTT. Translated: CASSVAPAGVSTDTQYF.

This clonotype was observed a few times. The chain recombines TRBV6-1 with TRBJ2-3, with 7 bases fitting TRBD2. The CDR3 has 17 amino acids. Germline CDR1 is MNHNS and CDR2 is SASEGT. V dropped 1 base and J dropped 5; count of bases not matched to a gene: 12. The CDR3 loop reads CASSEGETSVRGDTQYF. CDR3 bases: TGTGCCAGCAGTGAAGGTGAAACTAGCGTCCGGGGAGATACGCAGTATTTT.

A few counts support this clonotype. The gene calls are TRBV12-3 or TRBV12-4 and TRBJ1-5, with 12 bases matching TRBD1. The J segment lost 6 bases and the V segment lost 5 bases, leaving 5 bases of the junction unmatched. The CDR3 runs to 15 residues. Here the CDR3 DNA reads TGTGCCAGCAGTCCGGGACAGGGGGCTTTTCAGCCCCAGCATTTT. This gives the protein CASSPGQGAFQPQHF.

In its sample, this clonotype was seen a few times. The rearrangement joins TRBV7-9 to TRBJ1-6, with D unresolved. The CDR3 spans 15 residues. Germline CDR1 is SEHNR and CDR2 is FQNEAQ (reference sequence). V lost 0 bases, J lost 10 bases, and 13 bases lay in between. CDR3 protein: CASSLAGRVESPLHF. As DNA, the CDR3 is TGTGCCAGCAGCTTAGCAGGGAGGGTCGAATCACCCCTCCACTTT. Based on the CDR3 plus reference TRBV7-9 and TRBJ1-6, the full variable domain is DTGVSQNPRHKITKRGQNVTFRCDPISEHNRLYWYRQTLGQGPEFLTYFQNEAQLEKSRLLSDRFSAERPKGSFSTLEIQRTEQGDSAMYLCASSLAGRVESPLHFGNGTRLTVT.

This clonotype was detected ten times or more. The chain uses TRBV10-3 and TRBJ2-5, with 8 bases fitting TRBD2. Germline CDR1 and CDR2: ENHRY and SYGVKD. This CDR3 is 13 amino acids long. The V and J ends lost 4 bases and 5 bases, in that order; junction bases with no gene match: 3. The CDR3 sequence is CAISGRGRETQYF. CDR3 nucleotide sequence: TGTGCCATCAGTGGGCGCGGGAGGGAGACCCAGTACTTC.

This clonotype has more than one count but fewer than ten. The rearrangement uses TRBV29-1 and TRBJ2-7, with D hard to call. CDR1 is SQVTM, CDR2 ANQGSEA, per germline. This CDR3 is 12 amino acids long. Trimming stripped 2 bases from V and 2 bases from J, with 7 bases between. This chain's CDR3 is CSVEPAPYEQYF. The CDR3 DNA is TGCAGCGTTGAACCCGCCCCCTACGAGCAGTACTTC.

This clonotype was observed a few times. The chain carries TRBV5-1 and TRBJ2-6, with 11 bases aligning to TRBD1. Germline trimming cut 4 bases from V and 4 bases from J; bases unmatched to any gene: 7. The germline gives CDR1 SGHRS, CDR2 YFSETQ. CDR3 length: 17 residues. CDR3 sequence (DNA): TGCGCCAGCAGCCCTTGGACAGGGGGCGTGGGGGCCAACGTCCTGACTTTC. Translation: CASSPWTGGVGANVLTF.